This T cell receptor (beta chain) was documented in a study of cytomegalovirus exposure and HLA in healthy donors. Comments on this clone: What it binds is unknown.

PCR amplification relied on 60 Vbeta primers (plus 13 Jbeta primers). Assay: immunoSEQ multiplex PCR; the TCRdb copy retains only in-frame clones and omits some. The sample carries under 150,000 clones, 80% recorded once. Trimming removed 4 bases from V and 6 bases from J; junction bases left unmatched: 5. This CDR3 region has 15 residues. The germline V gene encodes CDR1 SGHTA and CDR2 FQGTGA. General study findings and limits: Previous analysis showed most TCR beta V segments were productive about 87% or about 30% of the time.

Sample: PBMCs. The sequence was obtained from a woman between 40 and 55 years old in good health and CMV-seronegative. This sequence joins TRBV7-3 and TRBJ2-1, with 11 bases aligning to TRBD2. The CDR3 DNA is TGTGCCAGCAGCTCTCTAGCGGGGGGACCCAATGAGCAGTTCTTC. This codes for CASSSLAGGPNEQFF.